The rows below give T cell receptor beta chains drawn from one sample of a study of cytomegalovirus exposure and HLA in healthy donors. Produced via immunoSEQ multiplex PCR; TCRdb's table is partial and in-frame only. Altogether a few hundred thousand clones are present, about 86% being singletons, with the ten largest covering 8%. The specimen sequenced was PBMCs. These receptor sequences come from an older woman in good health and CMV-seropositive. Both conserved end residues are part of each CDR3. D genes are given only for firm matches. Clone sizes are given selectively: once, few, many, or a class where the clone is expanded.

j_call d_call cdr3_length v_call clone_size cdr3_aa cdr3_nt
TRBJ1-2 . 14 TRBV5-6 . CASSLFSGGHGYTF TGTGCCAGCAGCCTCTTTTCCGGAGGACATGGCTACACCTTC
TRBJ2-7 TRBD2 17 TRBV5-1 . CASSLGLLAGGTYEQYF TGCGCCAGCAGCTTGGGCCTTCTAGCGGGCGGAACCTACGAGCAGTACTTC
TRBJ2-7 TRBD2 16 TRBV18 . CASSPLAGGPQYEQYF TGTGCCAGCTCACCATTAGCGGGAGGGCCGCAGTACGAGCAGTACTTC
TRBJ1-4 . 16 TRBV4-1 . CASSQPDGSVGEKLFF TGCGCCAGCAGCCAGCCCGACGGCTCGGTGGGCGAAAAACTGTTTTTT
TRBJ2-5 . 15 TRBV7-9 . CSSSLIGEGRETQYF TGTTCCAGCAGCTTAATAGGAGAGGGCCGAGAGACCCAGTACTTC
TRBJ2-3 . 14 TRBV6-1 . CASSEGWGADTQYF TGTGCCAGCAGTGAAGGTTGGGGGGCAGATACGCAGTATTTT
TRBJ2-7 . 15 TRBV18 . CASSPEGLLDYEQYF TGTGCCAGCTCACCGGAGGGACTTTTAGACTACGAGCAGTACTTC
TRBJ2-1 . 14 TRBV5-6 . CASSLSVRVNEQFF TGTGCCAGCAGCTTGTCTGTCCGGGTCAATGAGCAGTTCTTC
TRBJ2-7 TRBD2 13 TRBV5-4 . CASQASGAYEQYF TGTGCCAGCCAGGCTAGCGGTGCCTACGAGCAGTACTTC
TRBJ1-2 TRBD1 13 TRBV18 few CASSQGTGPAYTF TGTGCCAGCTCACAGGGGACAGGACCTGCCTACACCTTC
TRBJ2-2 . 14 TRBV5-5 few CASSLAGPTGELFF TGTGCCAGCAGCTTGGCCGGTCCAACCGGGGAGCTGTTTTTT
TRBJ2-5 TRBD2 13 TRBV5-1 . CASSGVGGETQYF TGCGCCAGCAGTGGAGTGGGGGGGGAGACCCAGTACTTC
TRBJ1-1 TRBD1 14 TRBV6-4 . CASSLTGMNTEAFF TGTGCCAGCAGTTTGACAGGGATGAACACTGAAGCTTTCTTT
TRBJ2-7 . 13 TRBV2 . CASSPQGIHEQYF TGTGCCAGCAGTCCCCAGGGTATCCACGAGCAGTACTTC
TRBJ1-2 . 13 TRBV27 . CASSLWGGDGYTF TGTGCCAGCAGTTTATGGGGGGGAGATGGCTACACCTTC
TRBJ1-1 TRBD1 14 TRBV4-1 . CASSQQGGNTEAFF TGCGCCAGCAGCCAACAGGGGGGGAACACTGAAGCTTTCTTT
TRBJ2-1 . 14 TRBV28 . CASSLYDSFNEQFF TGTGCCAGCAGTTTATACGACAGTTTTAATGAGCAGTTCTTC
TRBJ2-1 . 12 TRBV29-1 . CSGKGLWNEQFF TGCAGCGGGAAGGGACTCTGGAATGAGCAGTTCTTC
TRBJ2-1 TRBD2 14 TRBV7-9 . CASSLGGRANEQFF TGTGCCAGCAGCTTGGGCGGGAGGGCCAATGAGCAGTTCTTC
TRBJ2-1 . 17 TRBV13 . CASSRGAPTGPFNEQFF TGTGCCAGCAGCCGTGGGGCCCCCACGGGCCCTTTTAATGAGCAGTTCTTC
TRBJ2-7 TRBD1 14 TRBV19 . CASSTGTGLLEQYF TGTGCCAGTAGCACCGGGACAGGCCTTTTGGAGCAGTACTTC
TRBJ2-2 . 14 TRBV29-1 . CSVELSGVGGELFF TGCAGCGTTGAATTATCCGGGGTCGGCGGGGAGCTGTTTTTT
TRBJ2-7 TRBD2 15 TRBV7-2 . CASSQGLTGAYEQYF TGTGCCAGCAGCCAGGGACTAACGGGGGCCTACGAGCAGTACTTC
TRBJ2-2 . 15 TRBV7-9 . CASRKVGGETGELFF TGTGCCAGCAGAAAGGTGGGGGGTGAAACCGGGGAGCTGTTTTTT
TRBJ1-1 TRBD1 15 TRBV5-1 . CASSLPGQLNTEAFF TGCGCCAGCAGCCTACCGGGACAGTTGAACACTGAAGCTTTCTTT
TRBJ2-2 . 13 TRBV6-1 . CASRRERAGELFF TGTGCCAGCAGGCGGGAAAGGGCCGGGGAGCTGTTTTTT
TRBJ2-3 TRBD2 15 TRBV19 . CASSLASGYIDTQYF TGTGCCAGTAGCCTGGCTAGCGGATATATTGATACGCAGTATTTT
TRBJ1-5 . 13 TRBV7-2 . CASSLGGREPQHF TGTGCCAGCAGCTTGGGGGGGAGGGAGCCCCAGCATTTT
TRBJ2-3 . 12 TRBV9 . CASSAARDTQYF TGTGCCAGCAGCGCCGCCAGAGATACGCAGTATTTT
TRBJ1-2 TRBD1 16 TRBV7-9 . CASSVNPGTGRSGYTF TGTGCCAGCAGCGTCAACCCCGGGACAGGGCGGAGTGGCTACACCTTC
TRBJ1-5 . 14 TRBV5-4 once CASSLRGSNQPQHF TGTGCCAGCAGCTTGAGGGGAAGCAATCAGCCCCAGCATTTT
TRBJ2-7 . 11 TRBV21-1 . CASSNRGEQYF TGTGCCAGCAGCAATCGAGGGGAGCAGTACTTC
TRBJ2-7 TRBD1 15 TRBV27 . CASSHGQGSSYEQYF TGTGCCAGCAGCCATGGACAGGGAAGCTCCTACGAGCAGTACTTC
TRBJ1-2 TRBD1 18 TRBV5-1 . CASSNQTYDRDRVGGYTF TGCGCCAGCAGCAACCAAACTTATGACCGGGACAGGGTCGGTGGCTACACCTTC
TRBJ2-3 TRBD1 14 TRBV6-5 . CASSYNRGTDTQYF TGTGCCAGCAGTTATAACAGGGGGACAGATACGCAGTATTTT
TRBJ2-7 TRBD2 15 TRBV18 . CASSPGLAGTYEQYF TGTGCCAGCTCGCCGGGACTAGCGGGAACCTACGAGCAGTACTTC
TRBJ2-3 TRBD1 15 TRBV11-1 once CASSLRTGVADTQYF TGTGCCAGCAGCTTAAGGACAGGGGTGGCAGATACGCAGTATTTT
TRBJ1-5 . 12 TRBV18 once CASSPSDQPQHF TGTGCCAGCTCACCTAGCGATCAGCCCCAGCATTTT
TRBJ1-2 TRBD1 14 TRBV19 . CASTPDRGGPGYTF TGTGCCAGTACCCCGGACAGGGGGGGTCCTGGCTACACCTTC
TRBJ1-2 TRBD1 15 TRBV5-4 . CASSSPGQGTYGYTF TGTGCCAGCAGCTCCCCGGGACAGGGCACTTATGGCTACACCTTC